One sample yielded the 31 T cell receptor beta chains listed below, sequenced in a study of blood T cell repertoires in COVID-19. TCRdb keeps only in-frame clones here, not all; method: immunoSEQ multiplex PCR. Here the sample spans about 90,000 clones, 90% being singletons. Sample: peripheral blood. These receptor sequences come from a man in his fifties with acute or convalescent COVID-19.

This chain uses TRBV15 with TRBJ2-3, with a possible D match to TRBD2 (5 bases). Germline CDR1 is LNHNV and CDR2 is YYDKDF (reference sequence). The V end lost 0 bases, the J end lost 4 bases, and 11 bases lay between the germline ends. The length of the CDR3 is 15 residues. DNA for the CDR3: TGTGCCACCAGCAGAGATACGTTGGAGGCAGATACGCAGTATTTT. Protein sequence: CATSRDTLEADTQYF.

The chain carries TRBV14 and TRBJ1-5, with a weak D call TRBD1 (5 bases). Germline assignment: CDR1 SGHDN and CDR2 FVKESK. This CDR3 has 14 amino acids. Trimming cost V 5 bases and J 5 bases, with 13 bases left between them. CDR3 loop: CASSFWGGHQPQHF. CDR3 in DNA: TGTGCCAGCAGCTTTTGGGGGGGTCATCAGCCCCAGCATTTT.

The chain couples TRBV6-1 to TRBJ2-1; D is unclear. CDR3 size: 13 residues. Germline V gene lookup returns CDR1 MNHNS and CDR2 SASEGT. V was clipped by 3 bases and J by 6 bases, with 9 bases between them. CDR3 residues: CASSDTTSNEQFF. The CDR3 coding sequence is TGTGCCAGCAGTGACACGACTTCCAATGAGCAGTTCTTC.

The J gene is TRBJ1-6, the V gene TRBV14; no clear D gene. Deletions cut 0 bases from V and 9 bases from J, with 9 bases between. Germline CDR1 SGHDN, CDR2 FVKESK. The CDR3 consists of 14 residues. The CDR3 sequence: CASSQERERSPLHF. As DNA, the CDR3 is TGTGCCAGCAGCCAAGAACGGGAACGTTCACCCCTCCACTTT.

In its sample, this clone was seen once. V usage is TRBV6-5 and J usage is TRBJ2-2; a weak D match, TRBD2 (6 bases). The CDR3 covers 13 residues. The germline CDR1 and CDR2 sequences are MNHEY and SVGAGI. With 9 bases removed from V and 4 bases from J, the gap between germline ends came to 12 bases. The CDR3 DNA reads TGTGCCAGTTGGGGGGTTCTCACCGGGGAGCTGTTTTTT. It codes for CASWGVLTGELFF.

This chain connects TRBV4-2 to TRBJ1-1; 7 bases agree with TRBD1. The CDR3 totals 15 residues. The V gene's germline CDR1 is LGHNA and CDR2 YNFKEQ. V trimming: 4 bases; J trimming: 1 base; junction bases outside the gene matches: 6. CDR3 DNA sequence: TGTGCCAGCAGCCCTTCTCGGACAGGGAACACTGAAGCTTTCTTT. It translates to CASSPSRTGNTEAFF.

J is TRBJ1-6 and V is TRBV3-1 (or the pseudogene TRBV3-2); D is ambiguous. This CDR3 comprises 13 residues. CDR1 and CDR2 from the germline V gene are LGHDT and YNNKEL (reference sequence). V dropped 0 bases and J dropped 10 bases, with 7 bases sitting between them. CDR3 nucleotide sequence: TGTGCCAGCAGCCAAGACCAGTGGTCACCCCTCCACTTT. Translated: CASSQDQWSPLHF.

V is TRBV27 and J is TRBJ1-3; maybe TRBD1 (5 bases). This CDR3 comprises 15 residues. CDR1 and CDR2 from the germline V gene are MNHEY and SMNVEV (reference sequence). The V gene lost 5 bases and the J gene lost 3 bases, with 14 bases spanning the gap. CDR3 sequence (DNA): TGTGCCAGCAGTCAGACAGCCCCTCTTGGAAACACCATATATTTT. It translates to CASSQTAPLGNTIYF.

The CDR3 bases are TGTGCCAGCAGTTACTCGGCGGGGTACACAGATACGCAGTATTTT. This codes for CASSYSAGYTDTQYF. This chain links TRBV6-5 with TRBJ2-3; D perhaps matches TRBD2 (6 bases). With 0 bases removed from V and 2 bases from J, the gap between germline ends came to 9 bases. This CDR3 has 15 residues. Germline V gene data show CDR1 as MNHEY and CDR2 as SVGAGI.

The chain recombines TRBV3-1 (or the pseudogene TRBV3-2) with TRBJ1-5; D is undetermined. CDR3 length: 15 amino acids. The germline gives CDR1 LGHDT, CDR2 YNNKEL (reference sequence). V was shortened by 1 base and J by 0 bases, with 7 bases between the two germline ends. The CDR3 reads CASSQAGNSNQPQHF. CDR3 sequence (DNA): TGTGCCAGCAGCCAAGCGGGGAATAGCAATCAGCCCCAGCATTTT.

The rearrangement joins TRBV24-1 to TRBJ2-7; TRBD1 agrees at 12 bases. This CDR3 comprises 14 residues. Germline V gene data show CDR1 as KGHDR and CDR2 as SFDVKD. The V gene end was trimmed by 6 bases and the J gene end by 5 bases; junction bases not matched to a gene: 4. The CDR3 sequence is CATSPGQGANEQYF. The DNA of the CDR3 is TGTGCCACCAGTCCGGGACAGGGGGCCAACGAGCAGTACTTC.

Only one count was recorded for this clone. The chain combines TRBV30 with TRBJ2-4; D is unclear. CDR3 size: 15 residues. The V end lost 1 base, the J end lost 0 bases, and 10 bases lay between the germline ends. Germline-derived CDR1 and CDR2 are GTSNPN and SVGIG (reference sequence). CDR3 DNA sequence: TGTGCCTGGAGTGGTCAGATCATAGCCAAAAACATTCAGTACTTC. This codes for CAWSGQIIAKNIQYF.

The V gene is TRBV27, the J gene TRBJ1-1; TRBD1 aligns across 8 bases. The germline gives CDR1 MNHEY, CDR2 SMNVEV (reference sequence). The CDR3 is made up of 16 amino acids. J was trimmed by 3 bases and V by 1 base; bases with no gene match: 7. The CDR3 loop reads CASSLLGQGRDTEAFF. The CDR3 DNA is TGTGCCAGCAGTTTATTAGGACAGGGACGTGACACTGAAGCTTTCTTT.

The V and J genes are TRBV3-1 (or the pseudogene TRBV3-2) and TRBJ2-1; D possibly corresponds to TRBD2 (5 bases). V was clipped by 1 base and J by 12 bases, with 13 bases between them. Germline-derived CDR1 and CDR2 are LGHDT and YNNKEL (reference sequence). This CDR3 region has 13 residues. The CDR3 region has the DNA TGTGCCAGCAGCCAAGCCCCCGGAACTAGGCAGTTCTTC. Translating it yields CASSQAPGTRQFF.

The gene calls are TRBV7-9 and TRBJ2-1; 8 nucleotides align to TRBD2. V shed 4 bases, J shed 0 bases, and the junction held 5 bases outside the gene matches. The CDR3 runs to 16 residues. The germline V gene has CDR1 SEHNR and CDR2 FQNEAQ (reference sequence). As DNA, the CDR3 is TGTGCCAGCAGCTCAATTAGCGGGACCTCCTACAATGAGCAGTTCTTC. It is translated as CASSSISGTSYNEQFF.

V is TRBV24-1 and J is TRBJ2-5; 10 bases fit TRBD1. The length of the CDR3 is 17 residues. Trimming removed 2 bases from V and 7 bases from J; junction bases left unmatched: 12. In germline, CDR1 is KGHDR, CDR2 SFDVKD. The CDR3 sequence is CATSDSPTRTGGMTQYF. The CDR3 DNA follows: TGTGCCACCAGTGATTCACCCACCCGGACAGGGGGGATGACCCAGTACTTC.

This clone was observed a few times. The J gene is TRBJ1-2, the V gene TRBV7-2; 7 bases are shared with TRBD1. CDR1 and CDR2 (germline): SGHTA, FQGNSA. J gave up 7 bases and V 1 base, and 3 bases lay outside the gene matches. The CDR3 sequence is 13 residues long. The CDR3 sequence is CASSLEGASGYTF. The CDR3 DNA follows: TGTGCCAGCAGCTTAGAGGGGGCAAGTGGCTACACCTTC.

The chain joins TRBV4-3 to TRBJ2-1, with 14 positions matching TRBD2. V shed 0 bases and J 7 bases; nucleotides not matched to a gene: 14. Per germline, CDR1 LGHNA and CDR2 YSLEER. The CDR3 consists of 20 residues. CDR3 DNA sequence: TGCGCCAGCAGCCAAGATCTCCCGGGACTAGCGGGAGAGAAACGGAATGAGCAGTTCTTC. Translated, it gives CASSQDLPGLAGEKRNEQFF.

This chain links TRBV2 with TRBJ2-7, with 15 bases aligning to TRBD2. Germline CDR1 SNHLY, CDR2 FYNNEI. This CDR3 is 20 amino acids long. J gave up 4 bases and V 1 base, and 14 bases lay outside the gene matches. The CDR3 spells CASSEGAQRWTSGRVYEQYF. DNA of the CDR3: TGTGCCAGCAGTGAAGGTGCCCAGCGGTGGACTAGCGGGAGGGTTTACGAGCAGTACTTC.

The rearrangement uses TRBV3-1 (or the pseudogene TRBV3-2) and TRBJ2-7, with 10 bases matching TRBD2. The CDR3 runs 14 residues. Germline V gene data show CDR1 as LGHDT and CDR2 as YNNKEL (reference sequence). Unmatched junction bases numbered 3, after V lost 1 base and J lost 6 bases. The DNA of the CDR3 is TGTGCCAGCAGCCAAGCTGAGCGGGAGGGCGAGCAGTACTTC. Amino acids: CASSQAEREGEQYF.

The chain has TRBV6-5 and TRBJ1-2, with TRBD1 matching 9 bases. V was clipped by 5 bases and J by 3 bases; unmatched bases: 4. This CDR3 is 14 amino acids long. Germline CDR1 MNHEY, CDR2 SVGAGI. The chain's CDR3 is CASSRTGGHYGYTF. The CDR3 nucleotides read TGTGCCAGCAGTCGTACAGGGGGCCACTATGGCTACACCTTC.

This rearrangement joins TRBV6-5 to TRBJ1-6, with 9 positions matching TRBD1. J was trimmed by 6 bases and V by 2 bases; bases with no gene match: 5. The CDR3 contains 16 residues. CDR1 and CDR2 from the germline V gene are MNHEY and SVGAGI. The CDR3 DNA follows: TGTGCCAGCAGTTACGACAGGGGGAGGGGTAATTCACCCCTCCACTTT. It codes for CASSYDRGRGNSPLHF.

This chain links TRBV7-9 with TRBJ2-4; 7 nucleotides agree with TRBD2. V was pared by 5 bases and J by 6 bases, with 4 bases of the junction left unmatched. CDR1 and CDR2 (germline): SEHNR, FQNEAQ (reference sequence). The CDR3 totals 13 residues. This CDR3 is CASSRPGGNIQYF. For the CDR3, the DNA is TGTGCCAGCAGCCGACCGGGGGGAAACATTCAGTACTTC.

The rearrangement links TRBV2 to TRBJ2-2; D unresolved. This CDR3 is 13 amino acids long. Trimming left V 7 bases short and J 4 bases short, with 10 bases between. Germline V CDR1 and CDR2: SNHLY, FYNNEI. Written as DNA, the CDR3 is TGTGCCAGCATGCCAGGAACCACCGGGGAGCTGTTTTTT. As protein: CASMPGTTGELFF.

The sample holds one count of this clone. The rearrangement links TRBV7-9 to TRBJ2-5; 11 bases fit TRBD1. Germline assignment: CDR1 SEHNR and CDR2 FQNEAQ (reference sequence). This CDR3 has 16 amino acids. J gave up 5 bases and V 4 bases, and 9 bases lay outside the gene matches. CDR3 DNA: TGTGCCAGCAGCTACAAAAGGGACAGGGGGAAGGAGACCCAGTACTTC. It translates to CASSYKRDRGKETQYF. Using reference TRBV7-9 and TRBJ2-5 for the parts outside the CDR3, the full variable domain is DTGVSQNPRHKITKRGQNVTFRCDPISEHNRLYWYRQTLGQGPEFLTYFQNEAQLEKSRLLSDRFSAERPKGSFSTLEIQRTEQGDSAMYLCASSYKRDRGKETQYFGPGTRLLVL.

The rearrangement uses TRBV19 and TRBJ2-1; 15 positions match TRBD2. The CDR3 contains 19 residues. Per germline, CDR1 LNHDA and CDR2 SQIVND (reference sequence). With V trimmed by 6 bases and J by 4 bases, 13 bases remained unmatched. Here the CDR3 reads CASRDQPGTSGRQYNEQFF. The CDR3 DNA is TGTGCCAGTAGGGACCAACCCGGGACTAGCGGGAGGCAATACAATGAGCAGTTCTTC.

This chain connects TRBV11-3 to TRBJ2-7; 10 positions agree with TRBD1. CDR3 length equals 16 residues. V trimming: 4 bases; J trimming: 0 bases; junction bases outside the gene matches: 6. Per germline, CDR1 SGHNT and CDR2 YENEEA. As DNA, the CDR3 is TGTGCCAGCAGCTCTTTCCGGGACAGGGGCTCCTACGAGCAGTACTTC. Translated, it gives CASSSFRDRGSYEQYF.

V gene TRBV11-2 combines with J gene TRBJ1-4; 7 bases fit TRBD1. The CDR3 contains 14 residues. V lost 2 bases and J lost 7; bases outside the gene matches: 4. Germline lookup yields CDR1 SGHAT and CDR2 FQNNGV. As DNA, the CDR3 is TGTGCCAGCAGCTTACAGGGGGTGGGTGAAAAACTGTTTTTT. Its translation: CASSLQGVGEKLFF.

This chain connects TRBV6-5 to TRBJ1-6; D not certain. The CDR3 loop spans 14 amino acids. With 4 bases removed from V and 6 bases from J, the gap between germline ends came to 10 bases. The V gene's germline CDR1 is MNHEY and CDR2 SVGAGI. CDR3 residues: CASSSGSRNSPLHF. As DNA, the CDR3 is TGTGCCAGCAGTTCCGGGAGCCGTAATTCACCCCTCCACTTT.

The chain joins TRBV4-2 to TRBJ2-7; 12 bases are shared with TRBD2. The junction had 1 base not matched to a gene; V was cut back by 6 bases and J by 4 bases. The CDR3 contains 13 residues. CDR1 and CDR2 (germline): LGHNA, YNFKEQ. This CDR3 is CASRLAGGYEQYF. As DNA, the CDR3 is TGTGCCAGCAGACTAGCGGGAGGTTACGAGCAGTACTTC.

V and J are TRBV5-1 and TRBJ2-7; D possibly corresponds to TRBD2 (6 bases). CDR3 size: 13 residues. The germline CDR1 and CDR2 sequences are SGHRS and YFSETQ. The germline V and J ends were trimmed by 4 bases and 4 bases, with 12 bases remaining between them. This CDR3 is CASSPEGAYEQYF. CDR3 DNA: TGCGCCAGCAGCCCGGAGGGAGCATACGAGCAGTACTTC. Filled out from reference TRBV5-1 and TRBJ2-7, the complete variable domain reads KAGVTQTPRYLIKTRGQQVTLSCSPISGHRSVSWYQQTPGQGLQFLFEYFSETQRNKGNFPGRFSGRQFSNSRSEMNVSTLELGDSALYLCASSPEGAYEQYFGPGTRLTVT.